This T cell receptor (beta chain) was profiled in a study of spatial heterogeneity in lung cancer. Study information: The library had UMIs, and each TCR and UMI pair averaged more than ten raw reads.

Regarding the study as a whole: Resection saw ubiquitous expanded tumor TCRs appear in blood more than follow-up did.

This clonotype came up a few times. Its antigen is unidentified. A unique molecular identifier was attached to every TCR cDNA molecule. TCRdb re-called the 5' RACE reads through MiXCR, storing one row per CDR3 protein. The sample lists approximately 44,000 distinct CDR3 sequences; roughly 13% were seen once. The sample's time point: sample taken at primary tumor resection. In each case, whole RNA from tumor, nontumor lung or frozen PBMC was sequenced unsorted. Donation came from some 73 patients with untreated early-stage non-small cell lung cancer. The J segment lost 2 bases and the V segment lost 2 bases, leaving 6 bases of the junction unmatched. Germline V gives CDR1 DFQATT, CDR2 SNEGSKA (reference sequence). The CDR3 has 16 amino acids.

The chain combines TRBV20-1 with TRBJ1-5; 10 nucleotides agree with TRBD1. Material: PBMCs, obtained at surgery. The receptor comes from a male donor with early-stage non-small cell lung cancer. CDR3 nucleotides: TGCAGTGCTAGACCCACGACAGGGGGCGGCAATCAGCCCCAGCATTTT. Translated: CSARPTTGGGNQPQHF.